This T cell receptor (beta chain) was captured by sequencing in a study of shared clonotypes between healthy human individuals. Findings and caveats of the study: An anticipated effect of sequencing depth on clonotype sharing among donors was recognized. When compared with the clonotypes that were shared by all four sorted-subset donors, the non-shared clonotypes turned out to have lower generation probabilities.

The table lists this clone with a few counts. The antigen remains unidentified. This CDR3 has 16 residues. V lost 0 bases, J lost 0 bases, and 9 bases lay in between. Germline assignment: CDR1 LNHDA and CDR2 SQIVND (reference sequence). Per the original methods: Sequence data from immunoSEQ were junction-only and lacked quality scores; consequently, filtering differed. The protocol was immunoSEQ multiplex PCR, while the TCRdb copy is restricted to in-frame clones and leaves out a portion. Clonal size and the V and J genes are those of that table, whereas D and trimming came from the DNA. The sample lists millions of clones, approximately 95% occurring once. Donors were healthy HIV-negative adults without recent acute infections or vaccinations.

The receptor comes from a man between 18 and 35 years old in good health. Some clones in this sample may be carry-over from other donors' samples. Material: naive CD4+ T cells from PBMCs. Sample subset: CD45RA+ positively selected. J is TRBJ1-5 and V is TRBV19, with D hard to call. CDR3 region: CASSIEPGYSNQPQHF. The CDR3 coding sequence is TGTGCCAGTAGTATAGAGCCTGGGTATAGCAATCAGCCCCAGCATTTT.